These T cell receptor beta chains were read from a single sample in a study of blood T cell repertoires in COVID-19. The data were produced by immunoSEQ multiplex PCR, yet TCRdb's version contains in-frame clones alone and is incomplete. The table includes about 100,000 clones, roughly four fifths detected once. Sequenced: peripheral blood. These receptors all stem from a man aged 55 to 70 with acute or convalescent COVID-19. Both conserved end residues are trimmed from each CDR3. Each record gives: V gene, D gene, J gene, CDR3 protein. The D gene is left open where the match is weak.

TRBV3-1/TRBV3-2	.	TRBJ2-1	ATKRGRDSYNEQF
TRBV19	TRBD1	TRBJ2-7	ASSIPGGRSYEQY
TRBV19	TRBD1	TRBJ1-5	ASTTGAQPQH
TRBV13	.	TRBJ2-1	ASSLVLAGRNEQF
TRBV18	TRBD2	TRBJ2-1	ASSSAGGRWSYNEQF
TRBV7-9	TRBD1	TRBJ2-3	ASSKDRGNTDTQY
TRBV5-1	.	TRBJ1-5	ASSPGGTPDQPQH
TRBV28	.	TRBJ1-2	ASVPPRQGINYGYT
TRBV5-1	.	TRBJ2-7	ASSLQGGGYEQY
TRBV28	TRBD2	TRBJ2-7	ASRLSLGRADDEQY
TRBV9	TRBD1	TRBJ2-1	ASSVTGQSSYNEQF
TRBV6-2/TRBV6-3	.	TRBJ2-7	ASSYERRSAYEQY
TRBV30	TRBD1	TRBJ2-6	AWSPRQGAGANVLT
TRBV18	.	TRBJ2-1	ASSPQGNEQF
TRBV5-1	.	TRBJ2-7	ASSLAVGATSEQY
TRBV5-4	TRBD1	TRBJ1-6	ASSSDRGGSPLH
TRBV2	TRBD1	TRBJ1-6	ASRLPRQGFSPLH
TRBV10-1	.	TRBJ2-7	ASSDPAGALPSSREQY
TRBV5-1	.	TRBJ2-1	ASSFNSYNEQF
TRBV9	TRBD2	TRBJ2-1	ASSPQGGGYNEQF
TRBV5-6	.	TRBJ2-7	ASSPLRYDRRYEQY
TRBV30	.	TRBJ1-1	AWNPLADTEAF
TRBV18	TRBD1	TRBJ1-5	ASSEGQGGNQPQH
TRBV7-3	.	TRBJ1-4	ASSSFIAEKLF
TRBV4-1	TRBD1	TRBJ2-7	ASSRGTGTYEQY
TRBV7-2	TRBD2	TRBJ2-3	ASSLVRLAGVADTQY
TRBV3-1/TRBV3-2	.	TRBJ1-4	ASRPAGSYNEKLF
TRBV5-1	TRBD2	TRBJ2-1	ASSTGTSSYNEQF
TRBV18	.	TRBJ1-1	ASSPQGQGSGTEAF
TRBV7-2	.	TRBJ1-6	ASSFIENSPLH
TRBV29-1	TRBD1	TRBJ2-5	SALDRGQETQY
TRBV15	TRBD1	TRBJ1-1	ATSRRTGGSTEAF
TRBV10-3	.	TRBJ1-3	AIKEGNTIY
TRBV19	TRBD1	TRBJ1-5	ASSITGGVGNQPQH
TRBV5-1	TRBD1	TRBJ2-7	ASSLQDRAYEQY
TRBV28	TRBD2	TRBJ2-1	ASRPTSGGAYEQF
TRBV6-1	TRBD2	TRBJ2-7	ASSAISRGGLNEQY
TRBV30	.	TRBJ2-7	AWSRDSVAEQY
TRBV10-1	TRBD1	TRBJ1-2	ARDRVALGYT
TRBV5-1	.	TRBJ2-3	ASSLTGFDTQY
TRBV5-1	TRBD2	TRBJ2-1	ASSFGSSGTNEQF
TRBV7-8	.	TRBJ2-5	ASSLTAAQETQY
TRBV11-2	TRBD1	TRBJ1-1	ASSRTGRVEAF
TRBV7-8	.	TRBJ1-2	ASSLGIQGSDYGYT
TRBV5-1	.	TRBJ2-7	ASSFRGYEQY
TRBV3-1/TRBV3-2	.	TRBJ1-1	ASSQVQGRTEAF
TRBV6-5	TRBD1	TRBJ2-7	ASRKDRVSSYEQY
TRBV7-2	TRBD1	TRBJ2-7	ASSFDRGGEQY
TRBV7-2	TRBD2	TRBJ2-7	ASSFSGRKGYEQY
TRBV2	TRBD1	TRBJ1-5	ASNRDRGPISNQPQH
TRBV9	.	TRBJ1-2	ASSVNREGTNYGYT